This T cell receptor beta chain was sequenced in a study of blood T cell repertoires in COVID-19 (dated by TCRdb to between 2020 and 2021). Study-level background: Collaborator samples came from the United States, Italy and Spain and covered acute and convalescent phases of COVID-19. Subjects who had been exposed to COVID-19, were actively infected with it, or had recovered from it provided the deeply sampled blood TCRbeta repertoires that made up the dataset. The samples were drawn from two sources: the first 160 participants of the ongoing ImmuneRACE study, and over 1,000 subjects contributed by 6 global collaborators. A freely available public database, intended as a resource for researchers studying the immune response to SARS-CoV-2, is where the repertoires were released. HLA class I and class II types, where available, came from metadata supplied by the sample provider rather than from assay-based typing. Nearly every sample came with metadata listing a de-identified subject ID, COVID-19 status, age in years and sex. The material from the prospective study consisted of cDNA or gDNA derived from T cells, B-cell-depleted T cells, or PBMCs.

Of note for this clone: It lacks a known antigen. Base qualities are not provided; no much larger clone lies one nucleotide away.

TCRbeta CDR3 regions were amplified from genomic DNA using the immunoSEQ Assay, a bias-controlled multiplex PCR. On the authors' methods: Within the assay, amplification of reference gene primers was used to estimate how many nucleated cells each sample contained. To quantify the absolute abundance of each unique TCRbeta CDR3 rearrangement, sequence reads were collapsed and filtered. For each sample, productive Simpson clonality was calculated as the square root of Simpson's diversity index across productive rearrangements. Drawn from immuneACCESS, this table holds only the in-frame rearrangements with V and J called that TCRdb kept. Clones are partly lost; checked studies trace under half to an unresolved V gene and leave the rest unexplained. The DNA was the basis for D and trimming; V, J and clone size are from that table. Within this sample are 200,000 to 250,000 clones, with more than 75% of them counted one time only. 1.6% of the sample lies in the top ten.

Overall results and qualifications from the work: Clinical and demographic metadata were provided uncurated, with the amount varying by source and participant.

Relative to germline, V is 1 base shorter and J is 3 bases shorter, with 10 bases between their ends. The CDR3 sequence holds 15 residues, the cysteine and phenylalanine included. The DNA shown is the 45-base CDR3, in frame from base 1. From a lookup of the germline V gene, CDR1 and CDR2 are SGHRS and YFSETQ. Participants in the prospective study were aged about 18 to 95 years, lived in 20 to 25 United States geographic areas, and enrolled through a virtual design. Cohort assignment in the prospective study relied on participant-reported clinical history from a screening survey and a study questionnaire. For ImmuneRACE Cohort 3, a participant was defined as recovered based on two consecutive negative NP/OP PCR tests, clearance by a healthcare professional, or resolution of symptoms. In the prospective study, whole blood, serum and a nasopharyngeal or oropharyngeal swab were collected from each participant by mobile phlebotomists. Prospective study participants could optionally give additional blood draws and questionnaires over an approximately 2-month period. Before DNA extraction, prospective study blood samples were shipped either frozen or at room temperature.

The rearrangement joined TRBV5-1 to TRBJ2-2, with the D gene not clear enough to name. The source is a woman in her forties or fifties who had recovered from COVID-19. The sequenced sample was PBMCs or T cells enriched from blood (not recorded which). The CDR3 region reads CASSLYQVDTGELFF. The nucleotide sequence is TGCGCCAGCAGCTTGTACCAGGTGGACACCGGGGAGCTGTTTTTT. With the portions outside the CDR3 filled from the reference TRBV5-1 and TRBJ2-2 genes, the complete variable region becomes KAGVTQTPRYLIKTRGQQVTLSCSPISGHRSVSWYQQTPGQGLQFLFEYFSETQRNKGNFPGRFSGRQFSNSRSEMNVSTLELGDSALYLCASSLYQVDTGELFFGEGSRLTVL.